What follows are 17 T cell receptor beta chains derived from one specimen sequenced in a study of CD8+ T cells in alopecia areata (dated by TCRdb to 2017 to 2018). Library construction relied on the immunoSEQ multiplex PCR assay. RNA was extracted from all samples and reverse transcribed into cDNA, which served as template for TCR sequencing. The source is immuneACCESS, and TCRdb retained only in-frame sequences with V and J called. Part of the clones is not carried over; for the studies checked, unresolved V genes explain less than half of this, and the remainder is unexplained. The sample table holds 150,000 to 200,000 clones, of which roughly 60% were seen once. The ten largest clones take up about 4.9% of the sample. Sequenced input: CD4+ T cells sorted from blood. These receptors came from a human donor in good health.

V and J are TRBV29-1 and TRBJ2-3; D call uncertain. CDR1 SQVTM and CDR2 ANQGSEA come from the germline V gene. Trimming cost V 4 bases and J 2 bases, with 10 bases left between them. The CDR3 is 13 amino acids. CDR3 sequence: CSVGEGNTDTQYF. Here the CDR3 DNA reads TGCAGCGTTGGTGAAGGAAACACAGATACGCAGTATTTT.

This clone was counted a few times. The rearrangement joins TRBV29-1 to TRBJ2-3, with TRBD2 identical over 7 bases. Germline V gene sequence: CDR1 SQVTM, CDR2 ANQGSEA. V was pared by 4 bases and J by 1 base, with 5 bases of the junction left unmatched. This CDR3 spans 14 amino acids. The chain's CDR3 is CSVALATRTDTQYF. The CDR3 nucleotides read TGCAGCGTTGCACTAGCGACACGCACAGATACGCAGTATTTT.

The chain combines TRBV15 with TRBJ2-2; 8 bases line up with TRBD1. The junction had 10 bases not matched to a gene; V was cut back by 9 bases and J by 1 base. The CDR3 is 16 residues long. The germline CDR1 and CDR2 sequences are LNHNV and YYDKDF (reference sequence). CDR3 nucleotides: TGTGCCACACAACACTTCGGACAGGGGAACACCGGGGAGCTGTTTTTT. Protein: CATQHFGQGNTGELFF.

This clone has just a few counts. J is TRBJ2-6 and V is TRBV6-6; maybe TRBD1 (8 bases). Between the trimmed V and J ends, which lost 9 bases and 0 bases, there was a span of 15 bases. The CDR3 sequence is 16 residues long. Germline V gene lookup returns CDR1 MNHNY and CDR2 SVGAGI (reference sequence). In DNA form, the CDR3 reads TGTGCCAGTGGACAGGGAGGGCTCTCTGGGGCCAACGTCCTGACTTTC. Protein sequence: CASGQGGLSGANVLTF.

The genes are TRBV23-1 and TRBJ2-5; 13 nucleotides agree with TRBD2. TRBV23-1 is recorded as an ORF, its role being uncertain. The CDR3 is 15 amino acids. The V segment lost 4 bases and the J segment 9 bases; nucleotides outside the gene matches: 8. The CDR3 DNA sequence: TGCGCCAGCAGTCCGGGGACTAGCGGGGAGAAGCCCCAGTACTTC. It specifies CASSPGTSGEKPQYF.

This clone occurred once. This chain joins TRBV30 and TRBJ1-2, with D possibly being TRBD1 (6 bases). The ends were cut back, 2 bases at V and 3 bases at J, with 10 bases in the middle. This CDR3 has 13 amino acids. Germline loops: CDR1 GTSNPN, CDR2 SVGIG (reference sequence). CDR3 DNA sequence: TGTGCCTGGAGTCAAGGGGGGGACTATGGCTACACCTTC. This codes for CAWSQGGDYGYTF.

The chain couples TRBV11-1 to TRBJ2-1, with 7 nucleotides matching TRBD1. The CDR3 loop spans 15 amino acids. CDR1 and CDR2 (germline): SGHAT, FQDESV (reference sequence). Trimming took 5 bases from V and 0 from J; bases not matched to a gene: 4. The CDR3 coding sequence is TGTGCCAGCAGCGCACACAGGGGCTCCTACAATGAGCAGTTCTTC. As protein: CASSAHRGSYNEQFF.

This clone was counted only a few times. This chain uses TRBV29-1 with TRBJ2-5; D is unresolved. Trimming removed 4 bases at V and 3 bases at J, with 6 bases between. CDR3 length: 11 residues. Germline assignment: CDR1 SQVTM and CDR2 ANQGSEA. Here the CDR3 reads CSVVGKETQYF. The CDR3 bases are TGCAGCGTTGTCGGCAAAGAGACCCAGTACTTC.

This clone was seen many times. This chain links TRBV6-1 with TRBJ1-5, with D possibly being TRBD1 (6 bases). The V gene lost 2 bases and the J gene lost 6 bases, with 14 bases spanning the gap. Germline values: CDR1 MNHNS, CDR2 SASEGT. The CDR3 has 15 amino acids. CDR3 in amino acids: CASSENWGGSQPQHF. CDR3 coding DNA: TGTGCCAGCAGTGAAAATTGGGGGGGCAGTCAGCCCCAGCATTTT.

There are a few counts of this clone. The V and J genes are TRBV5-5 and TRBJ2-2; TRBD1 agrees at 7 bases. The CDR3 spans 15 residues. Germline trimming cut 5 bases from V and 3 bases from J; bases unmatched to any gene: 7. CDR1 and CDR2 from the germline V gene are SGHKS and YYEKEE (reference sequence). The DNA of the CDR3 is TGTGCCAGCAGTCGAGCGACAGGGCACACCGGGGAGCTGTTTTTT. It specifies CASSRATGHTGELFF. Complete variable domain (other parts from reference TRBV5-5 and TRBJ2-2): DAGVTQSPTHLIKTRGQQVTLRCSPISGHKSVSWYQQVLGQGPQFIFQYYEKEERGRGNFPDRFSARQFPNYSSELNVNALLLGDSALYLCASSRATGHTGELFFGEGSRLTVL.

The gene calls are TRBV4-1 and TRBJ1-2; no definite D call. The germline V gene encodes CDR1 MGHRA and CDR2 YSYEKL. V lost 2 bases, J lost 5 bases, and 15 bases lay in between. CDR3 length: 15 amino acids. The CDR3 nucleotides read TGCGCCAGCAGCCAAATCCTTCCTGTGGGGTATGGCTACACCTTC. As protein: CASSQILPVGYGYTF.

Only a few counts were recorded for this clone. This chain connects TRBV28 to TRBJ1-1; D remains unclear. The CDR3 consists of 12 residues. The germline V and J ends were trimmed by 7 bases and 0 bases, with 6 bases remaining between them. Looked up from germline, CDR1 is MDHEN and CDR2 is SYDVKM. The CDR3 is CASTFLNTEAFF. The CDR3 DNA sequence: TGTGCCAGCACTTTCCTGAACACTGAAGCTTTCTTT.

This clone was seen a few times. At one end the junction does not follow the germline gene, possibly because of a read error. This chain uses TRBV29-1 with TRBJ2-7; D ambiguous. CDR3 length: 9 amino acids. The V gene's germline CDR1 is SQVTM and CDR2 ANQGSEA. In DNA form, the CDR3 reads TGCAGCGTTAAACGCGACACTGCCTTT. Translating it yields CSVKRDTAF.

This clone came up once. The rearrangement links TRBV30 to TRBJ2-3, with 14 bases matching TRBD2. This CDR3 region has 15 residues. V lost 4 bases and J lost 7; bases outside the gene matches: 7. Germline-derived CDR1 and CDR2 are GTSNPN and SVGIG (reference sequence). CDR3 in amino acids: CAWTGTSGSRHTQYF. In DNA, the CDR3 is TGTGCCTGGACCGGGACTAGCGGGAGCCGGCATACGCAGTATTTT. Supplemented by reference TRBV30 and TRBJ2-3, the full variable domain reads SQTIHQWPATLVQPVGSPLSLECTVEGTSNPNLYWYRQAAGRGLQLLFYSVGIGQISSEVPQNLSASRPQDRQFILSSKKLLLSDSGFYLCAWTGTSGSRHTQYFGPGTRLTVL.

The CDR3 loop reads CASSVGGSETQYF. CDR3 nucleotide sequence: TGTGCCAGCAGCGTTGGGGGATCGGAGACCCAGTACTTC. The chain has TRBV9 and TRBJ2-5, with D perhaps assigned TRBD1 or TRBD2 (5 bases each). V was pared by 2 bases and J by 5 bases, with 10 bases between. The CDR3 totals 13 residues. Germline CDR1 reads SGDLS; CDR2 reads YYNGEE.

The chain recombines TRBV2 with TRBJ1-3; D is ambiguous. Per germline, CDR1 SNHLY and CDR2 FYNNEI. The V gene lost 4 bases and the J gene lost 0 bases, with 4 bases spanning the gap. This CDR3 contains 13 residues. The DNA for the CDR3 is TGTGCCAGCAGTGCGAGCTCTGGAAACACCATATATTTT. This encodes CASSASSGNTIYF.

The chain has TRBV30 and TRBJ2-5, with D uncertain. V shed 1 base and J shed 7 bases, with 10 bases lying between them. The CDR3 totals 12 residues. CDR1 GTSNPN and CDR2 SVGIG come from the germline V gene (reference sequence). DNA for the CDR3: TGTGCCTGGAGTGGCGATTCCGGGACCCAGTACTTC. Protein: CAWSGDSGTQYF.